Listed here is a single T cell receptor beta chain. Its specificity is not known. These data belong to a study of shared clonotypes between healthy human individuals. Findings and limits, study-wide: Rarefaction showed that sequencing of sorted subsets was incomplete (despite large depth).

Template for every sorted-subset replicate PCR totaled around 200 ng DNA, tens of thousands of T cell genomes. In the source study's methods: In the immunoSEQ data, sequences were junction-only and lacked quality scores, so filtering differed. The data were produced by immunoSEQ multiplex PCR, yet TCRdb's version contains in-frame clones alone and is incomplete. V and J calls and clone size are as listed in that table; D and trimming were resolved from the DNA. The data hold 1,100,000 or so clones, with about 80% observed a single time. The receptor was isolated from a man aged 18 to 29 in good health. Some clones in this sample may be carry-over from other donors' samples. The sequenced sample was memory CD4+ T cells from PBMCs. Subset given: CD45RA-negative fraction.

The CDR3 spells CASSWGRGIYQPQHF. The DNA of the CDR3 is TGTGCCAGCAGCTGGGGCAGGGGGATTTATCAGCCCCAGCATTTT. The chain links TRBV5-6 to TRBJ1-5; TRBD1 matches 7 bases. After removal of 3 bases from V and 5 bases from J, the junction contained 8 bases not matched to a gene. The V gene's germline CDR1 is SGHDT and CDR2 YYEEEE. This CDR3 has 15 residues.